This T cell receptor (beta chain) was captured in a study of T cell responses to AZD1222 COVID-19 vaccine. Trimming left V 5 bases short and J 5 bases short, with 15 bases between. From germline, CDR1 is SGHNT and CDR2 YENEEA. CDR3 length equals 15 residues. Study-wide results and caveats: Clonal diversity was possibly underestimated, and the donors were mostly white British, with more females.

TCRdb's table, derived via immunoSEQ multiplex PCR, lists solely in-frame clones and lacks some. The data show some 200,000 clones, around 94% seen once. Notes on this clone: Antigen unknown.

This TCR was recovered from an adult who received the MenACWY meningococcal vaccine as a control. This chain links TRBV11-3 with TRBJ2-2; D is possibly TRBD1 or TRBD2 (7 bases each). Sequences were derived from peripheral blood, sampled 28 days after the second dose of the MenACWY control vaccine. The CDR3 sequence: CASSNQGEGTGELFF. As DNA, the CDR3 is TGTGCCAGCAGCAACCAGGGGGAGGGAACCGGGGAGCTGTTTTTT.